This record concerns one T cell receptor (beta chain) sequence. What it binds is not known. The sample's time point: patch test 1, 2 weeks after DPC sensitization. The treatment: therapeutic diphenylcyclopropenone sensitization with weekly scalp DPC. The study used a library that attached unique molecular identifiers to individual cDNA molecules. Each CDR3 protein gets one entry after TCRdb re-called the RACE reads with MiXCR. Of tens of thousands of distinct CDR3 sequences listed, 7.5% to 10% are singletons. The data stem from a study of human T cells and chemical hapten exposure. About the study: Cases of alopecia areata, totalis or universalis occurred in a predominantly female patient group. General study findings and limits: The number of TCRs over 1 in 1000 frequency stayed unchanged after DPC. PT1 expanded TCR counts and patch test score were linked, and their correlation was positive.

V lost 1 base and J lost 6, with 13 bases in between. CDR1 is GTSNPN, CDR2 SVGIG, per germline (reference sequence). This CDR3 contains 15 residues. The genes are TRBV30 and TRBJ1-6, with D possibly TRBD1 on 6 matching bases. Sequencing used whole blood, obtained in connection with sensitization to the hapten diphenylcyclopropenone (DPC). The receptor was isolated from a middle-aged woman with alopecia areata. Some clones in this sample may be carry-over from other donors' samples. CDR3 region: CAWSDRRGANSPLHF. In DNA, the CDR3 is TGTGCCTGGAGTGACCGACGGGGGGCTAATTCACCCCTCCACTTT.